Below, one TCR beta chain is given with its context. These data belong to a study of blood T cell repertoires in COVID-19. Study-wide context: Samples of COVID-19 (acute and convalescent) were obtained from the United States, Italy and Spain. T cells, B-cell-depleted T cells, or PBMCs supplied cDNA or gDNA.

In the authors' methods: Reference gene primer amplification gave nucleated cell count estimates. TCRdb keeps only in-frame clones here, not all; method: immunoSEQ multiplex PCR. The DNA gave D and trimming, while V, J and clone size come from that table. Among about 270,000 clones, approximately 86% were seen once, and the ten largest hold just under 9%. The TCR sequence derives from a man aged 40-55 years with active or convalescent COVID-19. Sequenced input: peripheral blood.

CDR3 region: CAWSVGSGFDNEQFF. As DNA, the CDR3 is TGTGCCTGGAGTGTAGGGAGCGGGTTTGACAATGAGCAGTTCTTC. V gene TRBV30 combines with J gene TRBJ2-1; weak D call: TRBD2 (6 bases). With 0 bases removed from V and 5 bases from J, the gap between germline ends came to 14 bases. The CDR3 spans 15 residues. Looked up from germline, CDR1 is GTSNPN and CDR2 is SVGIG (reference sequence).